This section outlines one TCR beta chain sequence together with its context. Its antigen is still unknown. The data were taken from a study of shared clonotypes between healthy human individuals. Study outcomes and limitations: Clonotype sharing across donors was expected to vary with sequencing depth.

Per the original methods: Filtering differed for immunoSEQ, which gave only junction sequences without quality scores. Here immunoSEQ multiplex PCR was the method, and the copy in TCRdb shows in-frame clones only, minus some. D and trimming come from the DNA, and the V and J calls and clone size come from that table. This sample has more than 500,000 clones, with roughly 95% found just once. The donor cohort consisted entirely of Caucasian adults residing in Nashville, Tennessee. The length of the CDR3 is 15 residues. Per germline, CDR1 MNHEY and CDR2 SVGAGI. V was trimmed by 5 bases and J by 4 bases, leaving 14 bases between them.

This receptor was identified in a woman aged 30 to 39 in good health. The chain couples TRBV6-5 to TRBJ2-2; D unresolved. The specimen was naive CD4+ T cells sorted from blood. Subset specified: CD45RA+ positively selected. This CDR3 is CASSPRPGPTGELFF. CDR3 bases: TGTGCCAGCAGTCCCAGACCCGGCCCCACCGGGGAGCTGTTTTTT.